This passage covers 21 T cell receptor beta chains from one sample sequenced in a study of CD8 T cells in acute hepatitis C reinfection. Here immunoSEQ multiplex PCR was the method, and the copy in TCRdb shows in-frame clones only, minus some. This sample carries more than 35,000 clones, about 87% of them seen once, and the ten largest clones take 0.4% to 0.5%. As to time point: naive CD8 control sorted from an acute-time-point sample. The sample consisted of naive CD8+ T cells from PBMCs. The source is a man aged 30 to 39 with chronic hepatitis C.

This clone appeared once. This chain links TRBV7-8 with TRBJ2-5, with TRBD1 matching over 7 bases. CDR1 SGHVS and CDR2 FQNEAQ come from the germline V gene. The CDR3 runs 15 residues. The trim removed 5 bases at V and 5 bases at J, leaving 11 bases unmatched. The CDR3 sequence: CASSPRTGGEETQYF. The CDR3 DNA follows: TGTGCCAGCAGCCCTAGGACAGGTGGCGAGGAGACCCAGTACTTC.

The chain recombines TRBV19 with TRBJ2-7; unclear D gene. V was shortened by 7 bases and J by 1 base, with 17 bases between the two germline ends. Germline V gene data show CDR1 as LNHDA and CDR2 as SQIVND (reference sequence). The CDR3 length is 15 residues. The CDR3 region has the DNA TGTGCCAGTAAAACCGTGGCAGGTGGGTCCTACGAGCAGTACTTC. Protein sequence: CASKTVAGGSYEQYF.

This clone is a singleton in its sample. The V gene is TRBV7-9, the J gene TRBJ2-2; TRBD2 aligns across 10 bases. J gave up 1 base and V 1 base, and 0 bases lay outside the gene matches. Germline V gene sequence: CDR1 SEHNR, CDR2 FQNEAQ (reference sequence). The CDR3 has 16 residues. CDR3 sequence reads: CASSLGTSGNTGELFF. DNA of the CDR3: TGTGCCAGCAGCTTAGGGACTAGCGGGAACACCGGGGAGCTGTTTTTT. The whole variable domain, remainder taken from reference TRBV7-9 and TRBJ2-2, is DTGVSQNPRHKITKRGQNVTFRCDPISEHNRLYWYRQTLGQGPEFLTYFQNEAQLEKSRLLSDRFSAERPKGSFSTLEIQRTEQGDSAMYLCASSLGTSGNTGELFFGEGSRLTVL.

This chain connects TRBV29-1 to TRBJ2-2; D call uncertain. CDR1 SQVTM and CDR2 ANQGSEA come from the germline V gene. This CDR3 has 12 amino acids. V lost 5 bases, J lost 7 bases, and 11 bases lay in between. The CDR3 loop reads CSVRSLGGELFF. Written as DNA, the CDR3 is TGCAGCGTTAGGAGTTTAGGCGGGGAGCTGTTTTTT.

V gene TRBV5-8 combines with J gene TRBJ2-1; D is perhaps TRBD2 (7 bases). Germline V gene data show CDR1 as SGHTS and CDR2 as YDEGEE. Trimming stripped 4 bases from V and 5 bases from J, with 25 bases between. There are 18 residues in the CDR3. The CDR3 protein is CASSTREFGGFVDNEQFF. CDR3 nucleotides: TGTGCCAGCAGCACGCGGGAGTTCGGGGGCTTCGTTGACAATGAGCAGTTCTTC. Using reference TRBV5-8 and TRBJ2-1 for the parts outside the CDR3, the full variable domain is EAGVTQSPTHLIKTRGQQATLRCSPISGHTSVYWYQQALGLGLQFLLWYDEGEERNRGNFPPRFSGRQFPNYSSELNVNALELEDSALYLCASSTREFGGFVDNEQFFGPGTRLTVL.

This clone was counted once. V is TRBV6-1 and J is TRBJ1-5; no definite D call. Germline loops: CDR1 MNHNS, CDR2 SASEGT. Deletions cut 1 base from V and 6 bases from J, with 7 bases between. The CDR3 has 13 amino acids. The CDR3 region is CASSEGVGQPQHF. The CDR3 nucleotides read TGTGCCAGCAGTGAAGGAGTAGGTCAGCCCCAGCATTTT.

This chain joins TRBV19 and TRBJ1-2; D unresolved. The CDR3 is 13 amino acids. With 3 bases removed from V and 6 bases from J, the gap between germline ends came to 11 bases. The germline gives CDR1 LNHDA, CDR2 SQIVND (reference sequence). DNA for the CDR3: TGTGCCAGTAGTATCTTGGAAGGGCATGGCTACACCTTC. Translated, it gives CASSILEGHGYTF.

The chain recombines TRBV7-8 with TRBJ2-5; 9 bases line up with TRBD1. CDR1 SGHVS and CDR2 FQNEAQ come from the germline V gene. CDR3 size: 15 residues. After removal of 2 bases from V and 5 bases from J, the junction contained 6 bases not matched to a gene. CDR3 DNA sequence: TGTGCCAGCAGCTTACGGACAGGGGAAGAGGAGACCCAGTACTTC. Translated: CASSLRTGEEETQYF.

This clone was detected only a few times. V and J are TRBV18 and TRBJ2-1; D is uncertain. The CDR3 is 12 residues long. Germline V gene data show CDR1 as KGHSH and CDR2 as LQKENI. The ends were cut back, 3 bases at V and 8 bases at J, with 8 bases in the middle. As DNA, the CDR3 is TGTGCCAGCTCACCTTATGGGGATGAGCAGTTCTTC. This gives the protein CASSPYGDEQFF. Full variable domain (rest looked up from reference TRBV18 and TRBJ2-1): NAGVMQNPRHLVRRRGQEARLRCSPMKGHSHVYWYRQLPEEGLKFMVYLQKENIIDESGMPKERFSAEFPKEGPSILRIQQVVRGDSAAYFCASSPYGDEQFFGPGTRLTVL.

The V and J genes are TRBV18 and TRBJ2-7; possible D gene TRBD2, 6 bases. The CDR3 loop spans 15 amino acids. Germline loops: CDR1 KGHSH, CDR2 LQKENI. V gave up 3 bases and J gave up 6 bases, with 18 bases separating them. Here the CDR3 reads CASSPGGTGIGEQYF. CDR3 sequence (DNA): TGTGCCAGCTCACCGGGCGGGACGGGGATTGGCGAGCAGTACTTC.

The V and J genes are TRBV6-1 and TRBJ2-2, with unresolved D. CDR1 and CDR2 (germline): MNHNS, SASEGT. Trimming removed 4 bases at V and 1 base at J, with 13 bases between. This CDR3 region has 16 residues. DNA of the CDR3: TGTGCCAGCAGTGTGACCCCTACCTTGAACACCGGGGAGCTGTTTTTT. Protein product: CASSVTPTLNTGELFF.

The chain combines TRBV11-2 with TRBJ2-1, with TRBD2 matching 13 bases. This CDR3 is 16 amino acids long. Germline assignment: CDR1 SGHAT and CDR2 FQNNGV. The V gene end was trimmed by 5 bases and the J gene end by 4 bases; junction bases not matched to a gene: 5. CDR3 in amino acids: CASSRSTSGRYNEQFF. Here the CDR3 DNA reads TGTGCCAGCAGCCGGTCGACTAGCGGGAGGTACAATGAGCAGTTCTTC.

The V and J genes are TRBV27 and TRBJ1-2; weak D call: TRBD1 (5 bases). CDR1 and CDR2 from the germline V gene are MNHEY and SMNVEV (reference sequence). Between the trimmed V and J ends, which lost 3 bases and 4 bases, there was a span of 12 bases. The CDR3 has 14 amino acids. The chain's CDR3 is CASSFFPGPYGYTF. CDR3 bases: TGTGCCAGCAGTTTTTTCCCAGGGCCCTATGGCTACACCTTC.

The gene calls are TRBV4-1 and TRBJ1-1, with a possible D match to TRBD1 (6 bases). The germline V gene has CDR1 MGHRA and CDR2 YSYEKL. The germline V and J ends were trimmed by 7 bases and 3 bases, with 12 bases remaining between them. This CDR3 contains 13 residues. The CDR3 spells CASIGGTYTEAFF. The CDR3 bases are TGCGCCAGCATAGGGGGAACCTACACTGAAGCTTTCTTT.

The CDR3 loop reads CSISGTGSTDTQYF. The CDR3 DNA is TGCAGTATTTCCGGGACAGGGAGCACAGATACGCAGTATTTT. This rearrangement joins TRBV29-1 to TRBJ2-3; 9 bases are shared with TRBD1. The CDR3 sequence is 14 residues long. Germline V gene data show CDR1 as SQVTM and CDR2 as ANQGSEA.

This chain uses TRBV6-5 with TRBJ2-7; D unclear. The V end lost 0 bases, the J end lost 4 bases, and 16 bases lay between the germline ends. Germline V lookup: CDR1 MNHEY, CDR2 SVGAGI. The CDR3 contains 16 residues. The DNA for the CDR3 is TGTGCCAGCAGTTACTCGAGGTCAGCATCCGGGTACGAGCAGTACTTC. Its translation is CASSYSRSASGYEQYF.

The gene calls are TRBV27 and TRBJ2-1, with D possibly matching TRBD1 (6 bases). CDR1 is MNHEY, CDR2 SMNVEV, per germline (reference sequence). The V and J ends lost 6 bases and 4 bases respectively, with 19 bases between them. The CDR3 has 16 residues. The CDR3 DNA follows: TGTGCCAGCAGCCTAACCGACAGGCTTTATTACAATGAGCAGTTCTTC. Translation: CASSLTDRLYYNEQFF.

The genes are TRBV18 and TRBJ2-7; TRBD2 matches 8 bases. From germline, CDR1 is KGHSH and CDR2 LQKENI. The CDR3 contains 15 residues. The junction had 5 bases not matched to a gene; V was cut back by 0 bases and J by 4 bases. The CDR3 bases are TGTGCCAGCTCACCACCAGGGACTAGTTTTTACGAGCAGTACTTC. It yields the protein CASSPPGTSFYEQYF.

The rearrangement joins TRBV19 to TRBJ1-1; no clear D. Deletions cut 4 bases from V and 1 base from J, with 7 bases between. The CDR3 contains 13 residues. From germline, CDR1 is LNHDA and CDR2 SQIVND (reference sequence). The DNA for the CDR3 is TGTGCCAGTAGTACCACCGAGAACACTGAAGCTTTCTTT. Residues: CASSTTENTEAFF.

This sequence joins TRBV5-1 and TRBJ2-5; 14 bases fit TRBD2. Germline trimming cut 4 bases from V and 4 bases from J; bases unmatched to any gene: 9. The CDR3 consists of 17 residues. From germline, CDR1 is SGHRS and CDR2 YFSETQ. The CDR3 sequence is CASSLGLAGDWGETQYF. In DNA, the CDR3 is TGCGCCAGCAGCCTGGGACTAGCGGGGGATTGGGGAGAGACCCAGTACTTC.

This chain links TRBV2 with TRBJ1-5; D ambiguous. V dropped 11 bases and J dropped 0 bases, with 17 bases sitting between them. CDR1 and CDR2 (germline): SNHLY, FYNNEI. The CDR3 is 15 residues long. CDR3 region: CAGSSDYYSNQPQHF. In DNA form, the CDR3 reads TGTGCCGGATCCTCGGATTATTATAGCAATCAGCCCCAGCATTTT.